The 5 T cell receptor beta chains in this list originate from one sample, sequenced in a study of T cell changes during pregnancy in multiple sclerosis. The data were produced by immunoSEQ multiplex PCR, yet TCRdb's version contains in-frame clones alone and is incomplete. The repertoire holds 20,000 to 30,000 clones, with about nine tenths as singletons. The starting material was CD8+ T cells from peripheral blood mononuclear cells, obtained in the third trimester of pregnancy. These receptor sequences come from a female donor in good health, enrolled as a control in a pregnancy study.

This clone appeared once. The chain combines TRBV30 with TRBJ2-2, with D perhaps matching TRBD2 (5 bases). The CDR3 totals 12 residues. Germline lookup yields CDR1 GTSNPN and CDR2 SVGIG (reference sequence). V was clipped by 3 bases and J by 8 bases, with 10 bases between them. CDR3 coding DNA: TGTGCCTGGAGCCCGGGGTCAGGGGAGCTGTTTTTT. Residues: CAWSPGSGELFF. The full variable domain, in which reference TRBV30 and TRBJ2-2 provide the parts outside the CDR3, is SQTIHQWPATLVQPVGSPLSLECTVEGTSNPNLYWYRQAAGRGLQLLFYSVGIGQISSEVPQNLSASRPQDRQFILSSKKLLLSDSGFYLCAWSPGSGELFFGEGSRLTVL.

The chain carries TRBV9 and TRBJ2-1; D is undetermined. CDR1 is SGDLS, CDR2 YYNGEE, per germline. There are 10 residues in the CDR3. Trimming shortened V by 3 bases and J by 13 bases, and 8 bases separated the two germline ends. CDR3 amino acids: CASSGRLQFF. CDR3 nucleotides: TGTGCCAGCAGCGGCCGGTTACAGTTCTTC.

The chain uses TRBV28 and TRBJ2-7, with 7 positions matching TRBD1. Germline V gene lookup returns CDR1 MDHEN and CDR2 SYDVKM. The V gene end was trimmed by 10 bases and the J gene end by 0 bases; junction bases not matched to a gene: 6. The CDR3 loop spans 13 amino acids. In DNA form, the CDR3 reads TGTGCCATCTCCGGGACAGCCTCCTACGAGCAGTACTTC. This translates into CAISGTASYEQYF. Combining the CDR3 with reference TRBV28 and TRBJ2-7 gives the whole variable domain DVKVTQSSRYLVKRTGEKVFLECVQDMDHENMFWYRQDPGLGLRLIYFSYDVKMKEKGDIPEGYSVSREKKERFSLILESASTNQTSMYLCAISGTASYEQYFGPGTRLTVT.

This chain joins TRBV9 and TRBJ1-2, with no clear D. Trimming stripped 6 bases from V and 4 bases from J, with 10 bases between. Germline V CDR1 and CDR2: SGDLS, YYNGEE. This CDR3 spans 12 amino acids. DNA of the CDR3: TGTGCCAGCACAAACCGGGTCTATGGCTACACCTTC. It specifies CASTNRVYGYTF.

V usage is TRBV30 and J usage is TRBJ2-2; TRBD2 is a possible D gene (6 bases). Germline V gene lookup returns CDR1 GTSNPN and CDR2 SVGIG (reference sequence). Trimming removed 0 bases from V and 6 bases from J, with 11 bases in between. The CDR3 has 14 residues. The CDR3 DNA reads as TGTGCCTGGAGTGTCGGAGGGGCGGCCGGGGAGCTGTTTTTT. Its translation: CAWSVGGAAGELFF.